These T cell receptor beta chains were read from a single sample in a study of OX40 agonist ivuxolimab in advanced cancers. Profiled with immunoSEQ multiplex PCR; TCRdb holds only in-frame clones, not every one. The sample records about 58,000 clones, around 88% being singletons. The sample here was CD4+ or CD8+ T cells sorted from blood, taken in a trial of the OX40 agonist ivuxolimab. Receptors were obtained from an adult with an advanced solid tumor such as melanoma, head and neck, liver or kidney cancer. CDR3s leave out the opening cysteine and the closing phenylalanine or tryptophan. The D gene is left open where the match is weak.

TRBJ2-2 | . | TRBV7-6 | ASSLVGTKNTGELF
TRBJ2-1 | TRBD2 | TRBV6-5 | VSSYAGGSYNEQF
TRBJ1-2 | . | TRBV29-1 | SALYSDRTIGYT
TRBJ2-7 | . | TRBV11-1 | ASSSYSRAGTEQY
TRBJ2-2 | . | TRBV6-5 | ASSSSNTNTGELF
TRBJ2-5 | . | TRBV6-6 | ASFDLTETQY
TRBJ2-1 | TRBD2 | TRBV2 | ASSPRGGSRF
TRBJ2-2 | . | TRBV7-9 | ASSPPGLAGELF
TRBJ2-3 | . | TRBV19 | ASSPSGPPGSDTQY
TRBJ2-5 | TRBD1 | TRBV7-2 | ASSLGSGGETQY
TRBJ1-2 | . | TRBV9 | ASSISGAGYGYT
TRBJ2-7 | TRBD1 | TRBV11-2 | ASAGGDSYEQY
TRBJ1-1 | TRBD1 | TRBV19 | ASPVPARQGAVNTEAF
TRBJ2-1 | . | TRBV13 | ASSFVRGSGEQF
TRBJ2-5 | TRBD1 | TRBV9 | ASSVGTGGFETQY
TRBJ2-1 | TRBD2 | TRBV15 | ATSVLAARRSAEQF
TRBJ2-5 | TRBD1 | TRBV25-1 | ASSEYKGGGETQY
TRBJ2-2 | . | TRBV5-1 | ASSLWVADTGELF